This T cell receptor beta chain was identified during a study of Graves' ophthalmopathy and Graves' hyperthyroidism. Every ophthalmopathy donor presented moderate-to-severe activity, CAS ≥3, NOSPECS ≥4 and duration under 3 months. Amplification targeted the TCR beta CDR3 regions, with RNA transcripts as the source material. HTBI-primed RT-PCR formed the first round, and a multiplex PCR formed the second. One entry per CDR3 protein, called by TCRdb with MiXCR from the multiplex PCR reads. This sample has hundreds of thousands of distinct CDR3 sequences, with approximately 39% found just once. J lost 6 bases, V lost 6 bases, and 4 bases had no gene match. Germline CDR1 LNHDA, CDR2 SQIVND (reference sequence). The CDR3 consists of 13 residues. This clonotype showed up many times. Its cognate antigen is unknown. General observations from the study: Most clonotypes expanded in thyroid above 0.001 frequency were present in blood too.

The sequence was obtained from an adult man with Graves' ophthalmopathy. The sample comprised peripheral blood. The V and J genes are TRBV19 and TRBJ2-5, with 10 bases aligning to TRBD1. The chain's CDR3 is CASSQGQGQTQYF. In DNA form, the CDR3 reads TGTGCCAGTAGCCAGGGACAGGGGCAGACCCAGTACTTC.